This TCR beta chain comes out of a study of blood T cell repertoires in COVID-19 (dated by TCRdb to 2018 to 2021). Regarding the research as a whole: The collaborator samples originated in the United States, Italy and Spain and spanned the acute and convalescent phases of COVID-19. The prospective study material was composed of cDNA or gDNA derived from T cells, B-cell-depleted T cells, or PBMCs. Deeply sampled blood TCRbeta repertoires from subjects exposed to, actively infected with, or recovered from COVID-19 were included in the dataset. Nearly every sample came with metadata listing a de-identified subject ID, COVID-19 status, age in years and sex. Where available, HLA class I and class II types were taken from metadata supplied by the sample provider and were not determined by assay-based typing. The repertoires were made available in a free public database intended to serve as a resource for research on the immune response to SARS-CoV-2. Samples came from the ongoing ImmuneRACE study (first 160 participants) plus 1,254 subjects from 6 global collaborators. Study-wide conclusions, independent of this receptor: The amount of clinical and demographic metadata varied by source and participant and was provided uncurated.

Participants in the prospective study were enrolled through a virtual design, were aged roughly 18 to 100 years, and lived in approximately 25 United States geographic areas. To assign participants to cohorts, the prospective study relied on clinical history that participants themselves reported in a screening survey and a study questionnaire. In the prospective study, mobile phlebotomists collected whole blood, serum and a nasopharyngeal or oropharyngeal swab from each participant. Over an approximately 2-month period, participants in the prospective study had the option of providing additional blood draws and questionnaires. Blood samples from the prospective study were shipped frozen or at room temperature prior to DNA extraction. The germline V gene sets CDR1 to MDHEN and CDR2 to SYDVKM. CDR3 length: 16 amino acids, cysteine to phenylalanine. The read is trimmed to its CDR3 DNA, 48 bases read in frame from base 1. V loses 0 bases of germline sequence and J loses 6 bases, and the interval between the two ends is 15 bases.

TCRbeta CDR3 regions were amplified from genomic DNA by means of the immunoSEQ Assay, a bias-controlled multiplex PCR. The study's own analysis went as follows. Within the assay, amplification of reference gene primers was used to estimate how many nucleated cells each sample contained. Sequence reads were collapsed and filtered to measure the absolute abundance of every unique TCRbeta CDR3 rearrangement. For each sample, productive Simpson clonality was calculated as the square root of Simpson's diversity index across productive rearrangements. TCRdb took over this immuneACCESS table, retaining in-frame rearrangements with V and J assigned. Such tables are incomplete; in checked studies, under half of the missing clones stem from an unresolved V gene, and the remainder is unexplained. V, J and clone size are taken as reported in that table, and D and trimming were inferred from the DNA itself. The sample includes 140,000 to 150,000 clones, with approximately 88% observed a single time. 0.95% to 1.5% of the sample lies in the top ten.

For this clone: Which antigen it targets is not known. Base qualities were left out, and no much larger clone turns up one base away.

Material: PBMCs or T cells enriched from blood (not recorded which). The chain couples TRBV28 to TRBJ1-5; the D gene remains uncertain. The origin of this receptor is a woman aged 25 to 39 with acute COVID-19. The DNA sequence is as follows: TGTGCCAGCAGTTTATGGTACAGCGGTAGCGGTCAGCCCCAGCATTTT. Translated, it gives CASSLWYSGSGQPQHF.